There are a few counts of the clone carrying this T cell receptor beta chain. What it binds is not known. The data were taken from a study of beta chain features in type 1 diabetes. General study findings and limits: When Type 1 diabetes patients were examined, their TCRB CDR3s proved moderately but significantly shorter in all four CD4+ subsets.

All of the isolated RNA was reverse transcribed, so expressed TCRB transcripts were sequenced. The method was immunoSEQ multiplex PCR; TCRdb's version includes in-frame clones alone and lacks a portion of them. The repertoire holds around 310,000 clones, roughly 14% seen once, with approximately 0.016% in the top ten. The length of the CDR3 is 15 residues. Trimming took 7 bases from V and 2 from J, leaving 16 bases between them. Germline lookup yields CDR1 MNHEY and CDR2 SMNVEV (reference sequence). The sequencing sample was made of naive CD4+ T cells from blood. The chain links TRBV27 to TRBJ2-3, with D possibly TRBD2 on 6 matching bases. The origin of this receptor is a woman in her late teens or twenties with type 1 diabetes. In nucleotides, the CDR3 is TGTGCCAGCACTAGGGGTAGGGAGGTCACAGATACGCAGTATTTT. The encoded protein is CASTRGREVTDTQYF.